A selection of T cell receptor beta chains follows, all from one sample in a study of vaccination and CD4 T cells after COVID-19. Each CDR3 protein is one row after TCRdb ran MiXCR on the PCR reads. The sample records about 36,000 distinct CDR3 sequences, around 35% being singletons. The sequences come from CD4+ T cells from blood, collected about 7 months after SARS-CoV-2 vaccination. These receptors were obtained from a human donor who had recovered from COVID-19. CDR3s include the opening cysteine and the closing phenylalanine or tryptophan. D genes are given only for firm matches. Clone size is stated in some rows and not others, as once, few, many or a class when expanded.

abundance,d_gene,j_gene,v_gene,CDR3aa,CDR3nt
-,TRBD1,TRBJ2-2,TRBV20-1,CSAGAGGSDTGELFF,TGCAGTGCGGGAGCAGGGGGCTCGGACACCGGGGAGCTGTTTTTT
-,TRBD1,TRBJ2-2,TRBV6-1,CASLETGAYRELFF,TGTGCCAGCCTAGAAACAGGGGCGTATAGGGAGCTGTTTTTT
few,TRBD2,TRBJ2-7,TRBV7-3,CASSSGSIGEQYF,TGTGCCAGCTCTAGCGGGAGCATTGGTGAGCAGTACTTC
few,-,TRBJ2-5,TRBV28,CASSLMGAIQETQYF,TGTGCCAGCAGTTTAATGGGTGCGATACAAGAGACCCAGTACTTC
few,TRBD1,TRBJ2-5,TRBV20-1,CSARRGRETQYF,TGCAGTGCTAGGAGGGGGCGAGAGACCCAGTACTTC
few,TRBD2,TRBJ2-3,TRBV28,CASSPSGPRPDTQYF,TGTGCCAGCAGCCCTAGCGGTCCCAGGCCCGATACGCAGTATTTT
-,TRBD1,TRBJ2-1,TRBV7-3,CASSLDRGSYNEQFF,TGTGCCAGCAGCTTGGACAGGGGGTCCTACAATGAGCAGTTCTTC
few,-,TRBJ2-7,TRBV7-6,CASSLGPGEQYF,TGTGCCAGCAGCTTAGGGCCCGGGGAGCAGTACTTC
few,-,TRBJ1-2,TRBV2,CASRNSVDGYTF,TGTGCCAGCAGGAATAGTGTGGATGGCTACACCTTC
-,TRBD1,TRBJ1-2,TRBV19,CASSAQGTVSNYGYTF,TGTGCCAGTAGTGCCCAAGGGACAGTTTCTAACTATGGCTACACCTTC
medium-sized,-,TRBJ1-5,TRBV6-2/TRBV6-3,CASSYSTDTQPQHF,TGTGCCAGCAGTTACTCGACAGACACTCAGCCCCAGCATTTT
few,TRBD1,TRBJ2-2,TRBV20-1,CSVRTGGDTGELFF,TGCAGTGTTCGGACAGGGGGGGACACCGGGGAGCTGTTTTTT
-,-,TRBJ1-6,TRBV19,CASSLGQGVMNSPLHF,TGTGCCAGTAGTTTAGGACAAGGAGTGATGAATTCACCCCTCCACTTT
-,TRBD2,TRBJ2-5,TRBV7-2,CASSLTGGAGEGKTQYF,TGTGCCAGCAGCTTAACGGGTGGGGCGGGAGAGGGAAAGACCCAGTACTTC
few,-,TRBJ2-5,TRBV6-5,CASSYTGAYQETQYF,TGTGCCAGCAGTTACACGGGAGCGTACCAAGAGACCCAGTACTTC
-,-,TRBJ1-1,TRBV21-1,CASSKGGTGLIQTEAFF,TGTGCCAGCAGCAAAGGGGGGACAGGGTTGATTCAGACTGAAGCTTTCTTT
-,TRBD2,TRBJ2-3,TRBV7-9,CASSQSPGGGRGTDTQYF,TGTGCCAGCAGCCAGAGTCCCGGGGGAGGGAGGGGCACAGATACGCAGTATTTT
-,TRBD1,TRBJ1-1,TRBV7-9,CASSPNRGGKTEAFF,TGTGCCAGCAGCCCAAACAGGGGAGGTAAAACTGAAGCTTTCTTT
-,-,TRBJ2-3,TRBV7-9,CASSFNTDTQYF,TGTGCCAGCAGCTTCAACACAGATACGCAGTATTTT
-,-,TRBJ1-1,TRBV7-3,CASSSPGGNTEAFF,TGTGCCAGCAGCTCCCCGGGGGGGAACACTGAAGCTTTCTTT
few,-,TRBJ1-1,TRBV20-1,CSASRRGLVTEAFF,TGCAGTGCTAGTCGGCGGGGGCTGGTAACTGAAGCTTTCTTT
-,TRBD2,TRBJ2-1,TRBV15,CATSSELSGRGGNEQFF,TGTGCCACCAGCAGTGAACTTAGCGGGAGGGGGGGAAATGAGCAGTTCTTC
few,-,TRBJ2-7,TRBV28,CASNRQAGYEQYF,TGTGCCAGCAACCGACAGGCGGGCTACGAGCAGTACTTC
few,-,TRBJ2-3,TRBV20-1,CSARDTRAFTDTQYF,TGCAGTGCTAGAGATACAAGGGCTTTCACAGATACGCAGTATTTT
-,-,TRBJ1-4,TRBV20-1,CSARDFRVNEKLFF,TGCAGTGCTAGAGATTTTCGAGTGAATGAAAAACTGTTTTTT
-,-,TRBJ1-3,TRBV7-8,CASSPSVGRVVWGTIYF,TGTGCCAGCAGCCCCAGCGTGGGGAGGGTGGTATGGGGCACCATATATTTT
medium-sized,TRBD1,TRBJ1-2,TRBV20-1,CSASPGQGIYGYTF,TGCAGTGCTAGCCCGGGACAGGGAATATATGGCTACACCTTC
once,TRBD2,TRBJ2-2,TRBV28,CASSPGLAPTGELFF,TGTGCCAGCAGTCCGGGACTAGCCCCCACCGGGGAGCTGTTTTTT
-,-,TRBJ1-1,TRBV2,CASSAGVTEAFF,TGTGCCAGCAGTGCGGGGGTAACTGAAGCTTTCTTT
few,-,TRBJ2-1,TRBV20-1,CSARDWRGRNEQFF,TGCAGTGCTAGAGATTGGCGAGGAAGGAATGAGCAGTTCTTC
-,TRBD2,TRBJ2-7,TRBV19,CASSTSGSSYEQYF,TGTGCCAGTAGTACTAGCGGGAGCTCCTACGAGCAGTACTTC
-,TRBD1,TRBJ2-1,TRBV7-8,CASSARTGDNEQFF,TGTGCCAGCAGCGCCAGGACAGGAGACAATGAGCAGTTCTTC
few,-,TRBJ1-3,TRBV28,CASSSWDTGNTIYF,TGTGCCAGCAGTTCCTGGGACACTGGAAACACCATATATTTT
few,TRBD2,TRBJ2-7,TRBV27,CASSLTSGSYEQYF,TGTGCCAGCAGTTTAACTAGCGGGAGCTACGAGCAGTACTTC
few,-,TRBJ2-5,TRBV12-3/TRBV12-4,CASSFNVETQYF,TGTGCCAGCAGTTTTAATGTCGAGACCCAGTACTTC
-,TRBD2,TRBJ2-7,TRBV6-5,CASSYETSGSYEQYF,TGTGCCAGCAGTTACGAGACTAGCGGGAGTTACGAGCAGTACTTC
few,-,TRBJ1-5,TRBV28,CASSFLEGQPQHF,TGTGCCAGCAGTTTCCTCGAGGGTCAGCCCCAGCATTTT
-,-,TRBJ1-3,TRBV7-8,CASSLASGQRPGNTIYF,TGTGCCAGCAGCTTAGCGTCCGGACAGCGTCCTGGAAACACCATATATTTT
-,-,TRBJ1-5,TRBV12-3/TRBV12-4,CASSLSGQNNQPQHF,TGTGCCAGCAGCCTCTCGGGACAAAACAATCAGCCCCAGCATTTT
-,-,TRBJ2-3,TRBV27,CASSSTGGTQYF,TGTGCCAGCAGTTCCACCGGGGGTACGCAGTATTTT
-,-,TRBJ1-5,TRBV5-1,CASSLHLGQPQHF,TGCGCCAGCAGCTTGCATCTAGGTCAGCCCCAGCATTTT
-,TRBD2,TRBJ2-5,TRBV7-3,CASSIFPGGSQETQYF,TGTGCCAGCAGCATTTTTCCGGGAGGTAGTCAAGAGACCCAGTACTTC
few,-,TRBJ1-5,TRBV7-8,CASSQGIGVAFEPQHF,TGTGCCAGCAGCCAGGGGATAGGGGTGGCTTTTGAACCCCAGCATTTT
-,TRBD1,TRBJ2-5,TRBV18,CASSSGQGVETQYF,TGTGCCAGCTCATCGGGACAGGGAGTAGAGACCCAGTACTTC
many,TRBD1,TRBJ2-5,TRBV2,CASSEGDRVGTQYF,TGTGCCAGCAGTGAAGGAGACAGGGTCGGGACCCAGTACTTC
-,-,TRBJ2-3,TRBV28,CASRGGTEDTQYF,TGTGCCAGCAGGGGAGGTACAGAGGATACGCAGTATTTT
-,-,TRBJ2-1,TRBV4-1,CASSQARNEQFF,TGCGCCAGCAGCCAAGCTAGGAATGAGCAGTTCTTC
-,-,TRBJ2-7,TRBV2,CANSEAGVTTYEQYF,TGTGCCAACAGTGAAGCAGGGGTAACTACTTACGAGCAGTACTTC
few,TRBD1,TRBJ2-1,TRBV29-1,CSAGTGDYNEQFF,TGCAGCGCCGGGACAGGGGACTACAATGAGCAGTTCTTC
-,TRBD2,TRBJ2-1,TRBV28,CASSLARFGLAGGEQFF,TGTGCCAGCAGTTTGGCCCGATTCGGACTAGCGGGAGGTGAGCAGTTCTTC